This TCR beta chain was documented in a study of cytomegalovirus exposure and HLA in healthy donors. Background on the study: In terms of ancestry, the Caucasian-associated cluster contained roughly 80% of the 398 genotyped donors.

With 0 bases removed from V and 2 bases from J, the gap between germline ends came to 6 bases. Germline V lookup: CDR1 SGHTS, CDR2 YDEGEE. This CDR3 contains 14 residues. PCR employed 60 Vbeta and 13 Jbeta primers. Some clones are missing from TCRdb's copy, which holds only in-frame ones; the method was immunoSEQ multiplex PCR. The table has over 200,000 clones, around nine tenths seen once. The receptor was derived from a young woman in good health and CMV-seronegative. V usage is TRBV5-8 and J usage is TRBJ2-4; D unclear. What was sequenced was PBMCs. CDR3: CASSLAGSKNIQYF. CDR3 bases: TGTGCCAGCAGCTTGGCGGGTTCCAAAAACATTCAGTACTTC. Using reference TRBV5-8 and TRBJ2-4 for the parts outside the CDR3, the full variable domain is EAGVTQSPTHLIKTRGQQATLRCSPISGHTSVYWYQQALGLGLQFLLWYDEGEERNRGNFPPRFSGRQFPNYSSELNVNALELEDSALYLCASSLAGSKNIQYFGAGTRLSVL.